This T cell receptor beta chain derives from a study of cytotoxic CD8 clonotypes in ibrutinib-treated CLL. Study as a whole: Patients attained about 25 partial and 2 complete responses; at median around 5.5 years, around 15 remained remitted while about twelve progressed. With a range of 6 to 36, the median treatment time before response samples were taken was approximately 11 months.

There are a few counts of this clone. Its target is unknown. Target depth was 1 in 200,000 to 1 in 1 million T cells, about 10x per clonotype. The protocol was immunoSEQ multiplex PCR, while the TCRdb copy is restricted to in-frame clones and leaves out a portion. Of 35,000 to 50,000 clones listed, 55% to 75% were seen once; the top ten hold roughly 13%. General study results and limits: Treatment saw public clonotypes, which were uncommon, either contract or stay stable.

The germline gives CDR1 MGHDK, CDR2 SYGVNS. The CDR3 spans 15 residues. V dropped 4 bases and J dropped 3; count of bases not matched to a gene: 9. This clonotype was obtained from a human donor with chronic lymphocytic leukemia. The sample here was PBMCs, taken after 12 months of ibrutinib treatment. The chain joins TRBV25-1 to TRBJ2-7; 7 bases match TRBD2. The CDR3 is CASSVLRELIYEQYF. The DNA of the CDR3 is TGTGCCAGCAGTGTTCTGCGGGAGTTGATCTACGAGCAGTACTTC.